The entry below describes one TCR beta chain. The CDR3 length is 15 residues. Unmatched junction bases numbered 8, after V lost 2 bases and J lost 4 bases. Germline V gene data show CDR1 as SQVTM and CDR2 as ANQGSEA. Measured with immunoSEQ multiplex PCR; TCRdb has only the in-frame clones, and not every one. This table holds 95,000 or so clones, less than 85% found once. The data belong to a study of blood T cell repertoires in COVID-19. V usage is TRBV29-1 and J usage is TRBJ2-1, with 7 bases matching TRBD2. The receptor was isolated from a human donor in a cohort sampled during active COVID-19. The sequencing sample was made of peripheral blood. Here the CDR3 reads CSVERAGATYNEQFF. The CDR3 region has the DNA TGCAGCGTTGAACGGGCGGGAGCCACATACAATGAGCAGTTCTTC.